The next 25 T cell receptor beta chains were all read from a single sample in a study of blood T cell repertoires in COVID-19. Sequenced by immunoSEQ multiplex PCR; TCRdb stores in-frame clones only, minus some. The data hold fewer than 350,000 clones, with roughly 90% observed a single time. Sequencing used peripheral blood. The receptors derive from a woman aged 25 to 45 with COVID-19, enrolled during active disease.

The chain employs TRBV7-9 and TRBJ1-6; D is uncertain. Trimming removed 4 bases at V and 5 bases at J, with 24 bases between. The CDR3 is 19 amino acids. CDR1 and CDR2 (germline): SEHNR, FQNEAQ (reference sequence). In DNA form, the CDR3 reads TGTGCCAGCAGCTCACAATTCGGGGTGCGGGCCCAGGATAATTCACCCCTCCACTTT. Translated: CASSSQFGVRAQDNSPLHF.

The chain uses TRBV5-4 and TRBJ1-2, with unresolved D. Per germline, CDR1 SGHNT and CDR2 YYREEE (reference sequence). The CDR3 has 13 residues. The V gene lost 2 bases and the J gene lost 7 bases, with 12 bases spanning the gap. CDR3 protein: CASSFGFATGYTF. CDR3 sequence (DNA): TGTGCCAGCAGCTTCGGTTTTGCCACTGGCTACACCTTC.

The rearrangement uses TRBV6-5 and TRBJ2-3; TRBD2 is a possible D gene (5 bases). The V end was cut by 7 bases, the J end by 2 bases, with 16 bases between. This CDR3 comprises 15 residues. Germline V gives CDR1 MNHEY, CDR2 SVGAGI. The CDR3 here is CASIRRDTTTDTQYF. Written as DNA, the CDR3 is TGTGCCAGCATCCGACGGGATACGACCACAGATACGCAGTATTTT.

V and J are TRBV15 and TRBJ1-2; 7 nucleotides agree with TRBD1. Trimming at V came to 3 bases and at J to 4 bases, leaving 2 bases not matched to a gene. The CDR3 covers 13 residues. Germline-derived CDR1 and CDR2 are LNHNV and YYDKDF (reference sequence). In DNA, the CDR3 is TGTGCCACCAGCAGGGGACAGCTCTATGGCTACACCTTC. This translates into CATSRGQLYGYTF.

The CDR3 DNA sequence: TGTGCCAGCAGTTGGGGGGGGCGCACAGCAGATACGCAGTATTTT. This sequence encodes CASSWGGRTADTQYF. This chain joins TRBV6-5 and TRBJ2-3, with D perhaps TRBD2 (7 bases). Germline V gene sequence: CDR1 MNHEY, CDR2 SVGAGI. V shed 4 bases and J shed 4 bases, with 15 bases lying between them. This CDR3 is 15 amino acids long.

The chain joins TRBV10-1 to TRBJ2-6; D is ambiguous. The V end was cut by 4 bases, the J end by 4 bases, with 8 bases between. CDR1 and CDR2 from the germline V gene are WNHNN and SYGVQD (reference sequence). The CDR3 is 14 residues long. CDR3 sequence reads: CASSAQAGANVLTF. As DNA, the CDR3 is TGCGCCAGCAGTGCCCAAGCGGGGGCCAACGTCCTGACTTTC.

This clone appeared a single time. The J gene is TRBJ1-2, the V gene TRBV29-1, with TRBD1 identical over 7 bases. The J segment lost 7 bases and the V segment lost 7 bases, leaving 12 bases of the junction unmatched. CDR1 SQVTM and CDR2 ANQGSEA come from the germline V gene. The CDR3 has 13 amino acids. The CDR3 coding sequence is TGCAGCGCTGGGGGGCGGGACAGCGGTGGCTACACCTTC. Protein: CSAGGRDSGGYTF.

The chain is built from TRBV3-1 (or the pseudogene TRBV3-2) and TRBJ2-3; the match to TRBD2 covers 9 bases. Germline V gives CDR1 LGHDT, CDR2 YNNKEL (reference sequence). The ends lost 4 bases at V and 2 bases at J; junction bases unmatched: 7. The CDR3 is 16 amino acids. Here the CDR3 reads CASSPLASGATDTQYF. The CDR3 bases are TGTGCCAGCAGCCCCCTCGCTAGCGGGGCCACAGATACGCAGTATTTT.

This sequence joins TRBV25-1 and TRBJ1-4; the D gene is possibly TRBD1 (5 bases). V was cut by 0 bases and J by 7 bases, with 18 bases left in between. This CDR3 contains 17 residues. Per the germline V gene, CDR1 is MGHDK and CDR2 is SYGVNS. CDR3 sequence (DNA): TGTGCCAGCAGTGAATACGTGGGGACTAGGGTTTCTGAAAAACTGTTTTTT. This translates into CASSEYVGTRVSEKLFF.

J is TRBJ2-1 and V is TRBV5-6; 8 bases match TRBD2. V shed 1 base, J shed 4 bases, and the junction held 7 bases outside the gene matches. Germline CDR1 SGHDT, CDR2 YYEEEE. The CDR3 is made up of 16 amino acids. In DNA form, the CDR3 reads TGTGCCAGCAGCTTGTTTCGGGGGGGCCGGTACAATGAGCAGTTCTTC. Translated, it gives CASSLFRGGRYNEQFF.

This clone was observed a single time. The chain joins TRBV5-1 to TRBJ2-7; 9 bases map to TRBD1. V was pared by 6 bases and J by 3 bases, with 10 bases of the junction left unmatched. Germline assignment: CDR1 SGHRS and CDR2 YFSETQ. This CDR3 is 15 amino acids long. The CDR3 nucleotides are TGCGCCAGCACCTCAACCGGGACAGGGAGCTACGAGCAGTACTTC. This codes for CASTSTGTGSYEQYF.

This rearrangement joins TRBV11-2 to TRBJ1-1; D call uncertain. Trimming stripped 7 bases from V and 7 bases from J, with 16 bases between. This CDR3 has 13 amino acids. CDR1 SGHAT and CDR2 FQNNGV come from the germline V gene. CDR3 region: CASTLGGFSEAFF. The CDR3 DNA reads as TGTGCCAGCACCCTTGGAGGGTTCAGTGAAGCTTTCTTT.

The CDR3 sequence is CAGEVSYGYTF. DNA for the CDR3: TGTGCCGGCGAGGTTTCCTATGGCTACACCTTC. This chain joins TRBV2 and TRBJ1-2; D gene ambiguous. Per the germline V gene, CDR1 is SNHLY and CDR2 is FYNNEI. This CDR3 has 11 amino acids. Between the trimmed V and J ends, which lost 11 bases and 4 bases, there was a span of 11 bases. Together with reference TRBV2 and TRBJ1-2, the CDR3 gives the full variable domain: EPEVTQTPSHQVTQMGQEVILRCVPISNHLYFYWYRQILGQKVEFLVSFYNNEISEKSEIFDDQFSVERPDGSNFTLKIRSTKLEDSAMYFCAGEVSYGYTFGSGTRLTVV.

This clone has just a few counts. The chain carries TRBV28 and TRBJ2-3; D remains unclear. This CDR3 contains 15 residues. In germline, CDR1 is MDHEN, CDR2 SYDVKM. V was shortened by 3 bases and J by 0 bases, with 10 bases between the two germline ends. The CDR3 DNA reads as TGTGCCAGCAGTTTTTATAAGCCAAGCACAGATACGCAGTATTTT. It is translated as CASSFYKPSTDTQYF.

The rearrangement uses TRBV11-3 and TRBJ2-3, with 7 bases matching TRBD2. Germline CDR1 and CDR2: SGHNT and YENEEA. Trimming removed 5 bases from V and 5 bases from J; junction bases left unmatched: 7. CDR3 length: 14 amino acids. CDR3 sequence (DNA): TGTGCCAGCAGCCCGGGGGGATCTGAAGATACGCAGTATTTT. It translates to CASSPGGSEDTQYF.

V is TRBV5-5 and J is TRBJ1-1; 8 bases align to TRBD1. The CDR3 contains 16 residues. The V gene's germline CDR1 is SGHKS and CDR2 YYEKEE (reference sequence). The J segment lost 0 bases and the V segment lost 0 bases, leaving 4 bases of the junction unmatched. The CDR3 DNA reads as TGTGCCAGCAGCTTGGAAAGGGACAGGCTGAACACTGAAGCTTTCTTT. Translated, it gives CASSLERDRLNTEAFF.

The chain combines TRBV11-2 with TRBJ1-1; 7 nucleotides align to TRBD1. The CDR3 has 17 residues. V shed 1 base and J 2 bases; nucleotides not matched to a gene: 10. CDR1 is SGHAT, CDR2 FQNNGV, per germline. CDR3 sequence: CASSLGPRRGLNTEAFF. The DNA of the CDR3 is TGTGCCAGCAGCTTAGGGCCAAGGAGGGGGCTAAACACTGAAGCTTTCTTT.

This sequence joins TRBV2 and TRBJ1-4; D is undetermined. The CDR3 loop spans 12 amino acids. The V and J ends lost 6 bases and 11 bases respectively, with 13 bases between them. The V gene's germline CDR1 is SNHLY and CDR2 FYNNEI. CDR3 coding DNA: TGTGCCAGCAGCTCCCGACGGGGTAAACTGTTTTTT. Translating gives CASSSRRGKLFF.

The CDR3 coding sequence is TGCGCCAGCAGCCAAGATTTGCAGGGGTTCACTGAAGCTTTCTTT. Protein sequence: CASSQDLQGFTEAFF. This rearrangement joins TRBV4-1 to TRBJ1-1; possible D gene TRBD1, 6 bases. CDR1 and CDR2 (germline): MGHRA, YSYEKL. The V end lost 0 bases, the J end lost 4 bases, and 12 bases lay between the germline ends. The CDR3 spans 15 residues.

This rearrangement joins TRBV20-1 to TRBJ1-3; 7 bases are a match to TRBD1. Losses at the gene ends were 3 bases for V and 2 bases for J; bases not matched to a gene: 4. CDR1 DFQATT and CDR2 SNEGSKA come from the germline V gene (reference sequence). The CDR3 consists of 14 residues. CDR3 nucleotide sequence: TGCAGTGCTAGTTTAGGGACAGCTGGAAACACCATATATTTT. This sequence encodes CSASLGTAGNTIYF.

The V and J genes are TRBV4-2 and TRBJ1-3; D is uncertain. This CDR3 has 13 amino acids. With 1 base removed from V and 4 bases from J, the gap between germline ends came to 5 bases. Germline V CDR1 and CDR2: LGHNA, YNFKEQ. CDR3 loop: CASSQAHGNTIYF. CDR3 sequence (DNA): TGTGCCAGCAGCCAAGCACACGGAAACACCATATATTTT.

The rearrangement links TRBV7-9 to TRBJ2-2; weak D call: TRBD1 (5 bases). V was trimmed by 0 bases and J by 5 bases, leaving 10 bases between them. CDR1 and CDR2 from the germline V gene are SEHNR and FQNEAQ (reference sequence). The CDR3 is 15 residues long. The chain's CDR3 is CASSLAGAQTGELFF. The DNA for the CDR3 is TGTGCCAGCAGCTTAGCAGGGGCGCAGACCGGGGAGCTGTTTTTT.

In its sample, this clone was seen a few times. This chain links TRBV10-1 with TRBJ2-1; 8 positions agree with TRBD2. The CDR3 is 20 residues long. Germline lookup yields CDR1 WNHNN and CDR2 SYGVQD (reference sequence). Trimming removed 7 bases from V and 1 base from J; junction bases left unmatched: 21. CDR3 in DNA: TGCGCCAGCATAAAAGTCCCTCGATACTCGGGGGGGGTTTCCTACAATGAGCAGTTCTTC. Translation: CASIKVPRYSGGVSYNEQFF.

The chain links TRBV6-1 to TRBJ2-7; D may be TRBD1 (6 bases). Between the trimmed V and J ends, which lost 3 bases and 1 base, there was a span of 13 bases. There are 15 residues in the CDR3. From germline, CDR1 is MNHNS and CDR2 SASEGT. CDR3 in amino acids: CASSERGIGSYEQYF. The CDR3 DNA reads TGTGCCAGCAGTGAGAGGGGGATTGGGTCCTACGAGCAGTACTTC.

This chain links TRBV4-1 with TRBJ2-7; TRBD1 matches at 10 bases. V lost 3 bases, J lost 5 bases, and 7 bases stayed unmatched. The CDR3 runs to 15 residues. Looked up from germline, CDR1 is MGHRA and CDR2 is YSYEKL. CDR3 coding DNA: TGCGCCAGCAGCCAGGACCAGACAGGGGGCCACGAGCAGTACTTC. It encodes CASSQDQTGGHEQYF.